This T cell receptor beta chain was documented in a study of T cell responses to AZD1222 COVID-19 vaccine. Findings and limits, study-wide: Nearly half of the spike-specific TCRs reportedly recognize variant regions that carry no mutations.

The table came from immunoSEQ multiplex PCR; TCRdb's copy has only in-frame clones and leaves some out. This sample yields fewer than 150,000 clones, of which around 86% are seen a single time; 0.95% to 1.5% belongs to the top ten. Comments on this clone: Its specificity is not known.

The germline V gene has CDR1 KGHSH and CDR2 LQKENI. CDR3 length: 13 residues. V gave up 3 bases and J gave up 8 bases, with 13 bases separating them. This material consisted of peripheral blood, taken on day 0 of AZD1222 vaccination. V usage is TRBV18 and J usage is TRBJ1-1; D gene ambiguous. The TCR originated in an adult in good health. CDR3 in amino acids: CASSPREGGEAFF. The CDR3 DNA reads TGTGCCAGCTCACCGAGGGAGGGTGGGGAAGCTTTCTTT.